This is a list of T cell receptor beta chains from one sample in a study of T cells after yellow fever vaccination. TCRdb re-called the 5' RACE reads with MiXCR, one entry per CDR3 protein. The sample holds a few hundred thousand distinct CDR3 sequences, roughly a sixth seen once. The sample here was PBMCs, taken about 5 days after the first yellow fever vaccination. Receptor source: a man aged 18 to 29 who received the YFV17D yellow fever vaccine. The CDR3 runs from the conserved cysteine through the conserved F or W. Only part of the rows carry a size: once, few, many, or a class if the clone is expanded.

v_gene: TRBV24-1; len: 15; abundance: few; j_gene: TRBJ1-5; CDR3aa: CATSEPGQGNQPQHF
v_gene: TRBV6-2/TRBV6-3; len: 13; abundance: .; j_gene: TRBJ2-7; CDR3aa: CASRNARPVTALF
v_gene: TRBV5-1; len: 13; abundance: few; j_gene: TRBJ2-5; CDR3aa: CASVRGSGETQYF
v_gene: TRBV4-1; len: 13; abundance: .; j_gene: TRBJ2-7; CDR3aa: CASSRSVHYEQYF
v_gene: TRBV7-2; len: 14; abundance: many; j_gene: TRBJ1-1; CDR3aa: CASSFGSPNTEAFF
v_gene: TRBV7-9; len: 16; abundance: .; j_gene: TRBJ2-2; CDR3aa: CASSADRPRGAGELFF
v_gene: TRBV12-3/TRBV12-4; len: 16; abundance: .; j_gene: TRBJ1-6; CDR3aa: CASSLSRTGGREPLHF
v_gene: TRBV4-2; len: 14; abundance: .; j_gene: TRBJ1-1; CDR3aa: CASSRTDRNTEAFF
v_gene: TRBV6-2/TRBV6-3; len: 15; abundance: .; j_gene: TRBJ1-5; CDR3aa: CASTGGTGGMRPQHF
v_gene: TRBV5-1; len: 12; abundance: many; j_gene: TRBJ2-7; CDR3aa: CASSDGNYEQYF